Each of the 32 T cell receptor beta chains below was sequenced from the same sample in a study of Graves' ophthalmopathy and Graves' hyperthyroidism. The study amplified TCR beta CDR3 regions using RNA transcripts. RT-PCR was first run with HTBI primers, then multiplex PCR in a second round. TCRdb itself ran the multiplex PCR reads through MiXCR, one entry per CDR3 protein. The sample lists roughly 600,000 distinct CDR3 sequences, under 40% seen once, with about 4.2% in the top ten. The sequencing sample was made of peripheral blood or thyroid tissue (not recorded which). All receptors come from an adult man with Graves' hyperthyroidism.

The chain employs TRBV6-1 and TRBJ2-7, with 8 bases identical to TRBD2. CDR3 length: 14 amino acids. Germline V gene sequence: CDR1 MNHNS, CDR2 SASEGT. V lost 8 bases to trimming and J lost 0 bases; unmatched junction nucleotides: 6. CDR3 DNA sequence: TGTGCCAGCGAAAAAGCGGGGGACTCCTACGAGCAGTACTTC. This sequence encodes CASEKAGDSYEQYF.

This clonotype occurred a few times. This chain links TRBV24-1 with TRBJ2-1; TRBD2 matches at 11 bases. Unmatched junction bases numbered 3, after V lost 4 bases and J lost 5 bases. Germline-derived CDR1 and CDR2 are KGHDR and SFDVKD. The CDR3 contains 15 residues. CDR3 in DNA: TGTGCCACCAGTGAGGCTAGCGGGGGGCACAATGAGCAGTTCTTC. It yields the protein CATSEASGGHNEQFF.

The J gene is TRBJ2-7, the V gene TRBV7-9; 7 nucleotides agree with TRBD2. Germline assignment: CDR1 SEHNR and CDR2 FQNEAQ (reference sequence). The CDR3 runs to 15 residues. Trimming took 5 bases from V and 7 from J; bases not matched to a gene: 14. CDR3 DNA: TGTGCCAGCAGCCACCGGGCCCGGGGGGTCAATGAGCAGTACTTC. It encodes CASSHRARGVNEQYF.

CDR3 region: CAIGTRGSSTGELFF. CDR3 in DNA: TGTGCCATCGGTACTAGGGGCTCGAGCACCGGGGAGCTGTTTTTT. The chain uses TRBV12-3 or TRBV12-4 and TRBJ2-2; D may match TRBD1 or TRBD2 (5 bases each). The CDR3 is made up of 15 amino acids. V shed 10 bases and J shed 4 bases, with 19 bases lying between them.

The V gene is TRBV5-1, the J gene TRBJ1-2; D not resolved. Germline V lookup: CDR1 SGHRS, CDR2 YFSETQ. Trimming removed 2 bases at V and 6 bases at J, with 14 bases between. The CDR3 runs to 14 residues. CDR3 DNA: TGCGCCAGCAGCTTACCTCTGGGTCCGGATGGCTACACCTTC. Protein: CASSLPLGPDGYTF.

This clonotype has at least ten counts. The chain couples TRBV29-1 to TRBJ2-7, with D perhaps TRBD1 (5 bases). Germline V gene data show CDR1 as SQVTM and CDR2 as ANQGSEA. V dropped 4 bases and J dropped 3 bases, with 10 bases sitting between them. The CDR3 length is 12 residues. The CDR3 here is CSVVTQGYEQYF. The CDR3 nucleotides are TGCAGCGTTGTTACGCAGGGCTACGAGCAGTACTTC.

This clonotype has just a few counts. The chain couples TRBV19 to TRBJ2-2, with 7 nucleotides matching TRBD1. CDR1 is LNHDA and CDR2 is SQIVND in the germline V gene (reference sequence). The trim removed 3 bases at V and 5 bases at J, leaving 6 bases unmatched. The CDR3 is made up of 15 amino acids. CDR3 protein: CASSIRDRWTGELFF. CDR3 bases: TGTGCCAGTAGTATTCGGGACAGATGGACCGGGGAGCTGTTTTTT.

Of note for this clonotype: This sequence may be a read error, since a much larger clone differs from it by one base. A read error is likely, as this CDR3 ends without the conserved phenylalanine or tryptophan. V and J are TRBV7-9 and TRBJ1-1; weak D call: TRBD1 (6 bases). Germline V gene sequence: CDR1 SEHNR, CDR2 FQNEAQ (reference sequence). The CDR3 runs 12 residues. Trimming removed 5 bases from V and 10 bases from J, with 14 bases in between. The CDR3 loop is CASSPNGGAAFS. The CDR3 DNA is TGTGCCAGCAGCCCCAATGGGGGGGCAGCTTTCTCT.

This clonotype was counted many times. The rearrangement uses TRBV28 and TRBJ2-5; possibly TRBD1 for D (6 bases). The CDR3 runs to 13 residues. Germline values: CDR1 MDHEN, CDR2 SYDVKM. V gave up 2 bases and J gave up 6 bases, with 10 bases separating them. CDR3 nucleotides: TGTGCCAGCAGTTTAGGTCAGGGGCAGACCCAGTACTTC. Protein product: CASSLGQGQTQYF.

This clonotype was picked up many times. The chain employs TRBV24-1 and TRBJ2-2; the D is unclear. V gave up 2 bases and J gave up 5 bases, with 8 bases separating them. Germline CDR1 is KGHDR and CDR2 is SFDVKD. This CDR3 is 14 amino acids long. The CDR3 protein is CATSDYRSTGELFF. The CDR3 nucleotides are TGTGCCACCAGTGATTATAGATCAACCGGGGAGCTGTTTTTT.

This clonotype has a handful of counts. The genes are TRBV15 and TRBJ2-5; perhaps TRBD2 as D (6 bases). The V end lost 5 bases, the J end lost 0 bases, and 19 bases lay between the germline ends. Germline-derived CDR1 and CDR2 are LNHNV and YYDKDF (reference sequence). The CDR3 runs to 17 residues. As DNA, the CDR3 is TGTGCCACCAGCTCCGATGTGTCCGGGACTTACCAAGAGACCCAGTACTTC. Residues: CATSSDVSGTYQETQYF.

The rearrangement joins TRBV29-1 to TRBJ2-7, with 8 nucleotides matching TRBD1. The V and J ends lost 5 bases and 3 bases, in that order; junction bases with no gene match: 12. The V gene's germline CDR1 is SQVTM and CDR2 ANQGSEA. The CDR3 consists of 15 residues. CDR3 in DNA: TGCAGCGTTTTAAGAGGAGGACAGGGCGGCTACGAGCAGTACTTC. Translating gives CSVLRGGQGGYEQYF.

The chain couples TRBV7-6 to TRBJ2-5; 13 bases are shared with TRBD2. The CDR3 length is 16 residues. The ends lost 5 bases at V and 2 bases at J; junction bases unmatched: 5. Germline V gene sequence: CDR1 SGHVS, CDR2 FNYEAQ. The CDR3 DNA is TGTGCCAGCAGCCCAGGGACTAGCGGGGTGCAAGAGACCCAGTACTTC. This codes for CASSPGTSGVQETQYF.

This clonotype came up once. Given the absence of the conserved phenylalanine or tryptophan at the CDR3 end, a read error is likely. The rearrangement uses TRBV10-3 and TRBJ2-7, with 8 bases fitting TRBD1. Germline loops: CDR1 ENHRY, CDR2 SYGVKD. The CDR3 extends over 16 amino acids. The CDR3 spells CASSSVLTGDTYEQYL. CDR3 nucleotides: TGTGCCAGCAGTTCAGTATTGACAGGGGATACCTACGAGCAGTACTTG.

This clonotype showed up many times. The chain combines TRBV12-3 or TRBV12-4 with TRBJ1-1; 8 bases fit TRBD1. The CDR3 is 14 amino acids. With V trimmed by 6 bases and J by 10 bases, 13 bases remained unmatched. CDR3 in amino acids: CASSLGQVPVLAFF. In nucleotides, the CDR3 is TGTGCCAGCAGCCTGGGACAGGTCCCCGTACTAGCTTTCTTT.

A few counts support this clonotype. The rearrangement joins TRBV20-1 to TRBJ2-7, with a tentative D call TRBD1 (5 bases). The better agreement between TRBJ2-1 and the DNA end casts doubt on the J call. Looked up from germline, CDR1 is DFQATT and CDR2 is SNEGSKA (reference sequence). This CDR3 has 12 residues. Here the CDR3 reads CSATLGDNEQFF. As DNA, the CDR3 is TGCAGTGCAACGCTAGGGGACAATGAGCAGTTCTTC.

The CDR3 protein is CASSYFPDRGVRTYEQYF. The DNA of the CDR3 is TGTGCCAGCAGTTACTTTCCCGACCGGGGGGTGAGGACCTACGAGCAGTACTTC. The V and J genes are TRBV6-6 and TRBJ2-7; 7 bases line up with TRBD2. This CDR3 has 18 residues. Germline lookup yields CDR1 MNHNY and CDR2 SVGAGI (reference sequence). With 1 base clipped from V and 2 bases from J, the junction kept 14 bases outside the gene matches.

As for this clonotype: A much larger clone lies a single base off, so this may be a read error. Because it lacks the conserved phenylalanine or tryptophan at the end, this CDR3 is likely a read error. V gene TRBV10-2 combines with J gene TRBJ1-1, with a tentative D call TRBD1 (6 bases). Germline V gives CDR1 WSHSY, CDR2 SAAADI. The CDR3 is 16 amino acids. Trimming took off 7 bases at V and 3 bases at J, with 21 bases between the two ends. The CDR3 DNA follows: TGCGCCAGCACTTTACACTTAGGGGGGCCGTACACTGAAGCTTTCCTT. Translation: CASTLHLGGPYTEAFL.

This clonotype was observed at least ten times. The genes are TRBV2 and TRBJ1-5, with D uncertain. Looked up from germline, CDR1 is SNHLY and CDR2 is FYNNEI. This CDR3 has 12 residues. The V end lost 4 bases, the J end lost 5 bases, and 6 bases lay between the germline ends. The CDR3, as DNA: TGTGCCAGCAGTGCCTTAGATCAGCCCCAGCATTTT. As protein: CASSALDQPQHF.

This clonotype was picked up many times. The rearrangement joins TRBV2 to TRBJ1-1; D unresolved. Trimming took off 7 bases at V and 0 bases at J, with 9 bases between the two ends. CDR1 is SNHLY and CDR2 is FYNNEI in the germline V gene. The CDR3 runs to 13 residues. CDR3 sequence reads: CASKEVVNTEAFF. CDR3 sequence (DNA): TGTGCCAGCAAGGAGGTCGTGAACACTGAAGCTTTCTTT.

The V gene is TRBV18, the J gene TRBJ2-3; D gene ambiguous. Trimming removed 5 bases from V and 5 bases from J, with 8 bases in between. Germline V CDR1 and CDR2: KGHSH, LQKENI. The CDR3 contains 12 residues. In DNA form, the CDR3 reads TGTGCCAGCTCATCATACGGAGATACGCAGTATTTT. Encoded protein: CASSSYGDTQYF. The whole variable domain, filled in from reference TRBV18 and TRBJ2-3, reads NAGVMQNPRHLVRRRGQEARLRCSPMKGHSHVYWYRQLPEEGLKFMVYLQKENIIDESGMPKERFSAEFPKEGPSILRIQQVVRGDSAAYFCASSSYGDTQYFGPGTRLTVL.

Concerning this clonotype itself: At one end, the junction sequence differs from germline, possibly due to a read error. V and J are TRBV7-9 and TRBJ2-5, with D perhaps assigned TRBD1 or TRBD2 (5 bases each). The CDR3 runs 16 residues. Per germline, CDR1 SEHNR and CDR2 FQNEAQ (reference sequence). CDR3 region: CASSLSGRDPQETQYF. The CDR3 bases are TGTGCTAGCAGCTTAAGCGGCAGGGACCCCCAAGAGACCCAGTACTTC.

This clonotype was observed a handful of times. This rearrangement joins TRBV7-9 to TRBJ1-4; D not resolved. Trimming removed 5 bases from V and 2 bases from J, with 21 bases in between. In germline, CDR1 is SEHNR, CDR2 FQNEAQ (reference sequence). This CDR3 spans 18 amino acids. For the CDR3, the DNA is TGTGCCAGCAGCCAAGATACGTGGCAGTTCGGCACTAATGAAAAACTGTTTTTT. Residues: CASSQDTWQFGTNEKLFF.

The chain uses TRBV7-9 and TRBJ1-4; D may be TRBD1 (5 bases). The CDR3 sequence is 16 residues long. V shed 4 bases and J shed 10 bases, with 22 bases lying between them. In germline, CDR1 is SEHNR, CDR2 FQNEAQ (reference sequence). CDR3 bases: TGTGCCAGCAGCTCCAATCGGAGGGGTTTGGAGAGAAAACTGTTTTTT. Residues: CASSSNRRGLERKLFF. Complete variable domain (other parts from reference TRBV7-9 and TRBJ1-4): DTGVSQNPRHKITKRGQNVTFRCDPISEHNRLYWYRQTLGQGPEFLTYFQNEAQLEKSRLLSDRFSAERPKGSFSTLEIQRTEQGDSAMYLCASSSNRRGLERKLFFGSGTQLSVL.

About this clonotype: Since a much larger clone is just one base distant, this may be a read error. The chain uses TRBV6-5 and TRBJ2-7; D is undetermined. Per the germline V gene, CDR1 is MNHEY and CDR2 is SVGAGI. V was trimmed by 7 bases and J by 0 bases, leaving 16 bases between them. The CDR3 totals 15 residues. Here the CDR3 reads CASNEERRSSYEQYF. CDR3 sequence (DNA): TGTGCCAGCAATGAAGAACGCCGGAGCTCCTACGAGCAGTACTTC.

There are many counts of this clonotype. The genes are TRBV10-3 and TRBJ1-1; a possible D gene is TRBD1 (6 bases). This CDR3 contains 13 residues. Deletions cut 7 bases from V and 1 base from J, with 10 bases between. Germline CDR1 and CDR2: ENHRY and SYGVKD. CDR3 loop: CAITSDRNTEAFF. Here the CDR3 DNA reads TGTGCCATCACCTCGGACAGGAACACTGAAGCTTTCTTT.

V is TRBV6-5 and J is TRBJ2-2; TRBD2 matches 12 bases. In germline, CDR1 is MNHEY, CDR2 SVGAGI. The J segment lost 5 bases and the V segment lost 2 bases, leaving 9 bases of the junction unmatched. The CDR3 spans 18 residues. CDR3 region: CASSYAVLAGGGTGELFF. The CDR3 DNA is TGTGCCAGCAGTTACGCCGTACTAGCGGGAGGTGGGACCGGGGAGCTGTTTTTT.

This clonotype was picked up many times. The chain links TRBV6-5 to TRBJ1-2; 10 positions match TRBD1. Germline CDR1 is MNHEY and CDR2 is SVGAGI. V dropped 6 bases and J dropped 7; count of bases not matched to a gene: 26. The CDR3 contains 20 residues. CDR3 in DNA: TGTGCCAGCAGCCCTAGAGCTATGAGGATCGCGCCGGGACAGGGGTTTGGCTACACCTTC. Translation gives CASSPRAMRIAPGQGFGYTF.

J is TRBJ1-2 and V is TRBV4-1; D unresolved. CDR3 length equals 15 residues. The V and J ends lost 0 bases and 0 bases respectively, with 8 bases between them. CDR1 MGHRA and CDR2 YSYEKL come from the germline V gene. This chain's CDR3 is CASSQDPGSNYGYTF. The CDR3 nucleotides read TGCGCCAGCAGCCAAGATCCCGGATCTAACTATGGCTACACCTTC.

This clonotype was counted many times. The CDR3 coding sequence is TGCGCCAGCAGCCAAGTTCCAGGCTACGAGCAGTACTTC. This sequence encodes CASSQVPGYEQYF. The genes are TRBV4-1 and TRBJ2-7; D unresolved. This CDR3 is built from 13 residues. The V and J ends lost 1 base and 3 bases respectively, with 7 bases between them. The germline V gene encodes CDR1 MGHRA and CDR2 YSYEKL.

In this sample, this clonotype turned up many times. The junction differs from germline at one of its ends, possibly a read error. The chain uses TRBV7-7 and TRBJ2-7; D is unresolved. Germline-derived CDR1 and CDR2 are SSHAT and FNYEAQ (reference sequence). CDR3 length: 14 amino acids. CDR3 amino acids: CASSLAPGTYEQYF. The DNA of the CDR3 is TGTGCTAGCAGCTTAGCTCCAGGAACCTACGAGCAGTACTTC.

This clonotype was counted at least ten times. V usage is TRBV2 and J usage is TRBJ2-7; no firm D call. The V end lost 6 bases, the J end lost 3 bases, and 3 bases lay between the germline ends. Germline-derived CDR1 and CDR2 are SNHLY and FYNNEI. This CDR3 is built from 10 residues. CDR3 DNA: TGTGCCAGCAGGGACTACGAGCAGTACTTC. Translation gives CASRDYEQYF.